The 15 T cell receptor beta chains below were found in one sample sequenced in a study of T cell responses to AZD1222 COVID-19 vaccine. Clones were read by immunoSEQ multiplex PCR, and TCRdb kept only the in-frame ones, dropping some. The table has approximately 140,000 clones, roughly four fifths seen once; the top ten hold about 4%. The sample consisted of peripheral blood, taken on day 0 of MenACWY control vaccination. These receptors were taken from an adult in good health.

A single count supports this clone. This chain connects TRBV19 to TRBJ2-6; 13 bases align to TRBD2. V lost 6 bases, J lost 7 bases, and 15 bases stayed unmatched. Per the germline V gene, CDR1 is LNHDA and CDR2 is SQIVND (reference sequence). The CDR3 is made up of 19 amino acids. The CDR3 protein is CASRSAGRLAGGIANVLTF. DNA for the CDR3: TGTGCCAGTAGATCGGCAGGCAGACTAGCGGGGGGTATTGCCAACGTCCTGACTTTC.

The chain combines TRBV5-1 with TRBJ1-3; a possible D gene is TRBD1 (6 bases). V was shortened by 3 bases and J by 4 bases, with 11 bases between the two germline ends. Germline CDR1 SGHRS, CDR2 YFSETQ. The CDR3 extends over 14 amino acids. The CDR3 coding sequence is TGCGCCAGCAGCTCTCGGGACACAGGAAACACCATATATTTT. The encoded protein is CASSSRDTGNTIYF.

This chain links TRBV18 with TRBJ1-4; unclear D gene. The V gene lost 0 bases and the J gene lost 5 bases, with 7 bases spanning the gap. Germline-derived CDR1 and CDR2 are KGHSH and LQKENI. The CDR3 totals 14 residues. CDR3 sequence: CASSPPPGNEKLFF. CDR3 nucleotides: TGTGCCAGCTCACCACCGCCGGGGAATGAAAAACTGTTTTTT. Variable domain in full (rest from reference TRBV18 and TRBJ1-4): NAGVMQNPRHLVRRRGQEARLRCSPMKGHSHVYWYRQLPEEGLKFMVYLQKENIIDESGMPKERFSAEFPKEGPSILRIQQVVRGDSAAYFCASSPPPGNEKLFFGSGTQLSVL.

CDR3 sequence reads: CASSLAPGSSGNTIYF. The CDR3 coding sequence is TGCGCCAGCAGCTTGGCGCCGGGGAGCTCTGGAAACACCATATATTTT. The V and J genes are TRBV5-1 and TRBJ1-3, with D hard to call. The V gene lost 0 bases and the J gene lost 0 bases, with 10 bases spanning the gap. The CDR3 contains 16 residues. The germline gives CDR1 SGHRS, CDR2 YFSETQ.

The rearrangement joins TRBV4-1 to TRBJ1-4, with unresolved D. Germline CDR1 and CDR2: MGHRA and YSYEKL. Trimming cost V 2 bases and J 4 bases, with 11 bases left between them. The CDR3 totals 15 residues. The chain's CDR3 is CASSQYHPLNEKLFF. CDR3 in DNA: TGCGCCAGCAGCCAATACCACCCCCTTAATGAAAAACTGTTTTTT.

This chain links TRBV5-1 with TRBJ1-4; TRBD1 agrees at 7 bases. The CDR3 covers 14 residues. The V segment lost 4 bases and the J segment 8 bases; nucleotides outside the gene matches: 8. Germline V gene sequence: CDR1 SGHRS, CDR2 YFSETQ. CDR3: CASSMTGLGEKLFF. The CDR3 DNA is TGCGCCAGCAGCATGACAGGGTTAGGGGAAAAACTGTTTTTT. The entire variable domain, with the rest obtained from reference TRBV5-1 and TRBJ1-4, is as follows: KAGVTQTPRYLIKTRGQQVTLSCSPISGHRSVSWYQQTPGQGLQFLFEYFSETQRNKGNFPGRFSGRQFSNSRSEMNVSTLELGDSALYLCASSMTGLGEKLFFGSGTQLSVL.

This rearrangement joins TRBV11-2 to TRBJ2-1; 10 nucleotides agree with TRBD2. The V and J ends lost 5 bases and 5 bases, in that order; junction bases with no gene match: 9. There are 16 residues in the CDR3. CDR1 SGHAT and CDR2 FQNNGV come from the germline V gene. The CDR3 DNA is TGTGCCAGCAGCCCTCTAGCGGGGGAAGCCCACAATGAGCAGTTCTTC. Encoded protein: CASSPLAGEAHNEQFF.

The table lists this clone with a count of one. V and J are TRBV5-1 and TRBJ2-2; 7 bases fit TRBD1. CDR3 length: 14 amino acids. From germline, CDR1 is SGHRS and CDR2 YFSETQ. V was clipped by 3 bases and J by 4 bases; unmatched bases: 3. The CDR3 region is CASSSDRVTGELFF. In DNA, the CDR3 is TGCGCCAGCAGCTCAGACAGGGTCACCGGGGAGCTGTTTTTT.

The chain has TRBV6-5 and TRBJ1-2; D unclear. With 4 bases removed from V and 8 bases from J, the gap between germline ends came to 14 bases. CDR3 length: 13 residues. The germline V gene encodes CDR1 MNHEY and CDR2 SVGAGI. The CDR3 is CASSSNGVWGYTF. The CDR3 DNA reads as TGTGCCAGCAGTTCTAACGGCGTTTGGGGCTACACCTTC.

The gene calls are TRBV27 and TRBJ2-2; D not certain. This CDR3 spans 13 amino acids. V dropped 9 bases and J dropped 3 bases, with 11 bases sitting between them. Germline CDR1 reads MNHEY; CDR2 reads SMNVEV (reference sequence). The chain's CDR3 is CASSGSHTGELFF. Written as DNA, the CDR3 is TGTGCCAGTTCCGGGTCGCACACCGGGGAGCTGTTTTTT.

The chain links TRBV5-1 to TRBJ2-5; D gene unclear. The CDR3 length is 15 residues. CDR1 is SGHRS, CDR2 YFSETQ, per germline. The V gene lost 0 bases and the J gene lost 1 base, with 10 bases spanning the gap. CDR3 bases: TGCGCCAGCAGCTTGGGGACCTCCAGCCAAGAGACCCAGTACTTC. Its protein product is CASSLGTSSQETQYF.

The V gene is TRBV5-6, the J gene TRBJ1-5; TRBD1 might be the D (5 bases). The CDR3 length is 16 residues. Germline V CDR1 and CDR2: SGHDT, YYEEEE. Trimming removed 3 bases at V and 4 bases at J, with 17 bases between. CDR3 nucleotide sequence: TGTGCCAGCAGCTCCTCCCTGGCGGGGCCGAATCAGCCCCAGCATTTT. Its translation is CASSSSLAGPNQPQHF.

The chain couples TRBV3-1 (or the pseudogene TRBV3-2) to TRBJ2-2; no clear D. Trimming cost V 3 bases and J 1 base, with 12 bases left between them. Germline CDR1 and CDR2: LGHDT and YNNKEL (reference sequence). This CDR3 comprises 16 residues. CDR3 sequence (DNA): TGTGCCAGCAGCCAGGCATTTCAGGTGAACACCGGGGAGCTGTTTTTT. This encodes CASSQAFQVNTGELFF.

The chain links TRBV9 to TRBJ1-4; maybe TRBD1 (6 bases). V gave up 0 bases and J gave up 4 bases, with 7 bases separating them. The CDR3 loop spans 14 amino acids. CDR1 and CDR2 from the germline V gene are SGDLS and YYNGEE. Here the CDR3 DNA reads TGTGCCAGCAGCGTAGCGGGACATAATGAAAAACTGTTTTTT. It is translated as CASSVAGHNEKLFF.

This clone was recorded once. CDR3 bases: TGCAGCGGTGACCTAGCGGGGGGCGGGGAGACCCAGTACTTC. It translates to CSGDLAGGGETQYF. The chain links TRBV29-1 to TRBJ2-5; 11 bases are a match to TRBD2. The CDR3 loop spans 14 amino acids. Germline CDR1 SQVTM, CDR2 ANQGSEA. V shed 7 bases, J shed 5 bases, and the junction held 9 bases outside the gene matches. The full variable domain, rest sourced from reference TRBV29-1 and TRBJ2-5, is SAVISQKPSRDICQRGTSLTIQCQVDSQVTMMFWYRQQPGQSLTLIATANQGSEATYESGFVIDKFPISRPNLTFSTLTVSNMSPEDSSIYLCSGDLAGGGETQYFGPGTRLLVL.